This T cell receptor (beta chain) appears in the sequencing data of a study of OX40 agonist ivuxolimab in advanced cancers. About this clone itself: Its antigen is not identified.

V was trimmed by 3 bases and J by 4 bases, leaving 17 bases between them. This CDR3 has 16 amino acids. Germline CDR1 reads MNHEY; CDR2 reads SMNVEV (reference sequence). Study outcomes and limitations: On average, a greater number of expanded clones characterised CD8+ T cells relative to CD4+.

Profiled with immunoSEQ multiplex PCR; TCRdb holds only in-frame clones, not every one. The sample holds 49,000 or so clones, 84% seen once. This receptor was taken from an adult with an advanced solid tumor such as melanoma, head and neck, liver or kidney cancer. The source was CD4+ or CD8+ T cells sorted from blood, collected in a trial of the OX40 agonist ivuxolimab. J is TRBJ2-3 and V is TRBV27; no definite D call. The CDR3 here is CASSFGFPSKADTQYF. CDR3 sequence (DNA): TGTGCCAGCAGTTTCGGGTTCCCCTCCAAGGCAGATACGCAGTATTTT.